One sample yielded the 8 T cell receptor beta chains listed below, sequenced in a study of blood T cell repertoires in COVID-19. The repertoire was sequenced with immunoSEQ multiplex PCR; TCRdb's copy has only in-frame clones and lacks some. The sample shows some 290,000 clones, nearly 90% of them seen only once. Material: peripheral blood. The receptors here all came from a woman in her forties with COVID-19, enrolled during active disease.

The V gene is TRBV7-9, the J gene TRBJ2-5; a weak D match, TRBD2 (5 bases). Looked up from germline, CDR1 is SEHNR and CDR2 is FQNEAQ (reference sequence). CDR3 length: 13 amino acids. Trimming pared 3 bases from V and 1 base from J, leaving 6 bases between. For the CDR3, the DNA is TGTGCCAGCAGCTTCGGGGTCCAAGAGACCCAGTACTTC. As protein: CASSFGVQETQYF.

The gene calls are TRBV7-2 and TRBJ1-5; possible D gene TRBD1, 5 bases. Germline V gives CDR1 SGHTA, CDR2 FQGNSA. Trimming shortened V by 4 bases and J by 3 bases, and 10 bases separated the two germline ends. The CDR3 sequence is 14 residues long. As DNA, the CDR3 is TGTGCCAGCAGCTCCTGGGGCAACAATCAGCCCCAGCATTTT. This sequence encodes CASSSWGNNQPQHF.

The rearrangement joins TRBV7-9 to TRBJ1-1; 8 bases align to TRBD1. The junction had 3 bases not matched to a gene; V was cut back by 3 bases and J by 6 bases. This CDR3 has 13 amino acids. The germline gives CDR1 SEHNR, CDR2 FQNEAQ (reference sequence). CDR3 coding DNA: TGTGCCAGCAGCTTCGACAGGGGCTCTGAAGCTTTCTTT. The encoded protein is CASSFDRGSEAFF.

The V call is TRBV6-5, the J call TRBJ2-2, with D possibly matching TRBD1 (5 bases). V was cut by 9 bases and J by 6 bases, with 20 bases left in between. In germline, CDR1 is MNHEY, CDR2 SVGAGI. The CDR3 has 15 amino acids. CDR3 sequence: CASRESRTSAGELFF. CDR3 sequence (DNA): TGTGCCAGTAGAGAGAGTAGGACAAGTGCCGGGGAGCTGTTTTTT.

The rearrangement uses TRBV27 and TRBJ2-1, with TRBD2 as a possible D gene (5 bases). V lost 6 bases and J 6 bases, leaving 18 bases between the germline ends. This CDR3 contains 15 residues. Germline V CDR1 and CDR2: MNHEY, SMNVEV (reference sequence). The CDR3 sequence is CASSPEPGSPNEQFF. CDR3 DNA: TGTGCCAGCAGCCCTGAGCCGGGGAGTCCCAATGAGCAGTTCTTC.

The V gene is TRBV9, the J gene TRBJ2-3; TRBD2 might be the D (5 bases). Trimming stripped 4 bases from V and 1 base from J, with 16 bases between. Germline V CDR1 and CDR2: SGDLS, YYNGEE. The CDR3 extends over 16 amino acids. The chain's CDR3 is CASSPHPSGGTDTQYF. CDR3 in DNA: TGTGCCAGCAGCCCTCACCCATCCGGGGGCACAGATACGCAGTATTTT.

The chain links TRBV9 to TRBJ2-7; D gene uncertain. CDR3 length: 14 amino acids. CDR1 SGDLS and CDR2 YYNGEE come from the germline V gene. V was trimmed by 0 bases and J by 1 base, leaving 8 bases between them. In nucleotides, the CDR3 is TGTGCCAGCAGCGTAGCTTATCCGTCCTACGAGCAGTACTTC. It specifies CASSVAYPSYEQYF. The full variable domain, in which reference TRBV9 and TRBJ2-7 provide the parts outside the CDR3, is DSGVTQTPKHLITATGQRVTLRCSPRSGDLSVYWYQQSLDQGLQFLIQYYNGEERAKGNILERFSAQQFPDLHSELNLSSLELGDSALYFCASSVAYPSYEQYFGPGTRLTVT.

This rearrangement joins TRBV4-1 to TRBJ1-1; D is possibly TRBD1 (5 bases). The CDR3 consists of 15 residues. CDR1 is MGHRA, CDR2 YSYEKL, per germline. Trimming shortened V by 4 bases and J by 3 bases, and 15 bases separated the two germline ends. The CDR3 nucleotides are TGCGCCAGCAGCCCAGGTTGGGGGGGGTACACTGAAGCTTTCTTT. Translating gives CASSPGWGGYTEAFF.